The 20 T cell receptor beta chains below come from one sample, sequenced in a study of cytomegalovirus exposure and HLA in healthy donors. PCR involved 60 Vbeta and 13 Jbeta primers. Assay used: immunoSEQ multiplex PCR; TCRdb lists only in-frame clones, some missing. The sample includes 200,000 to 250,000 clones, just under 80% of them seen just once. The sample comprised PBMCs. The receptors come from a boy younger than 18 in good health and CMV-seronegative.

Written as DNA, the CDR3 is TGTGCCAGCAGCTTAGGCTGGAAGGTAGGGAGCTGGGCAGATACGCAGTATTTT. Protein sequence: CASSLGWKVGSWADTQYF. The gene calls are TRBV11-2 and TRBJ2-3, with a weak D call TRBD2 (5 bases). The CDR3 has 18 residues. V lost 1 base and J 4 bases, leaving 21 bases between the germline ends. Germline-derived CDR1 and CDR2 are SGHAT and FQNNGV.

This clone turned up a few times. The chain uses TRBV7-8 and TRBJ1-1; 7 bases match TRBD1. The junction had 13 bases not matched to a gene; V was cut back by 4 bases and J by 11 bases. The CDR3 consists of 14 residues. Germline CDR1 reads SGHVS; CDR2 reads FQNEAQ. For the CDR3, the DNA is TGTGCCAGCAGCTCTAGACAGGGCCCGGGAGGGGCTTTCTTT. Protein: CASSSRQGPGGAFF. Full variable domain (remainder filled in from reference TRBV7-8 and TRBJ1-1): GAGVSQSPRYKVAKRGQDVALRCDPISGHVSLFWYQQALGQGPEFLTYFQNEAQLDKSGLPSDRFFAERPEGSVSTLKIQRTQQEDSAVYLCASSSRQGPGGAFFGQGTRLTVV.

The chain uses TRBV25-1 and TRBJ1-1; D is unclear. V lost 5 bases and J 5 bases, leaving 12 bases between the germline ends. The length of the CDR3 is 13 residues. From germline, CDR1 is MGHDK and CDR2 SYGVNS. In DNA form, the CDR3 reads TGTGCCAGCAGTTTCAAACGAGGGACTGAAGCTTTCTTT. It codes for CASSFKRGTEAFF.

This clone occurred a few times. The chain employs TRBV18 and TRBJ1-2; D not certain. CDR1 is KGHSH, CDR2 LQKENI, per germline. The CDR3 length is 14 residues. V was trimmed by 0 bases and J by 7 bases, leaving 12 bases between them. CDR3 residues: CASSPPREGAGYTF. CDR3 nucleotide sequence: TGTGCCAGCTCACCACCGCGGGAAGGAGCTGGCTACACCTTC.

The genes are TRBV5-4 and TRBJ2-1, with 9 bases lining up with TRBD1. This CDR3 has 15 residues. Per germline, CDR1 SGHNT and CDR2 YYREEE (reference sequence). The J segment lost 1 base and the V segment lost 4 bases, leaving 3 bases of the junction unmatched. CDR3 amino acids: CASSQDRGSYNEQFF. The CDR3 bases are TGTGCCAGCAGCCAGGACAGGGGTTCCTACAATGAGCAGTTCTTC.

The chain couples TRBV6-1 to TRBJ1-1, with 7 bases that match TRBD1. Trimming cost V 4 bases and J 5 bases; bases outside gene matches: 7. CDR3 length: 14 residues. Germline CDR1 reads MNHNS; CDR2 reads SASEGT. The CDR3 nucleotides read TGTGCCAGCAGTGTTTTTACAGGGGCTACTGAAGCTTTCTTT. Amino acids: CASSVFTGATEAFF.

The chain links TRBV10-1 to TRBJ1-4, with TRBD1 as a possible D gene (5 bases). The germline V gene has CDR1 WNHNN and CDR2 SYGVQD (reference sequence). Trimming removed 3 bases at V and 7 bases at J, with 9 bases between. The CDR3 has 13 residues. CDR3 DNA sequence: TGCGCCAGCAGTGACAGGGTTCGTGAAAAACTGTTTTTT. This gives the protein CASSDRVREKLFF.

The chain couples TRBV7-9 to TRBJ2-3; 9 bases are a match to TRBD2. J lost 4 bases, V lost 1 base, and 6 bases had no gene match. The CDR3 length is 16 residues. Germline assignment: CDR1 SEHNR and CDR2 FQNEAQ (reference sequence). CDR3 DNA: TGTGCCAGCAGCTTAGAGCCAGCGGGGGGTTCAGATACGCAGTATTTT. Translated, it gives CASSLEPAGGSDTQYF.

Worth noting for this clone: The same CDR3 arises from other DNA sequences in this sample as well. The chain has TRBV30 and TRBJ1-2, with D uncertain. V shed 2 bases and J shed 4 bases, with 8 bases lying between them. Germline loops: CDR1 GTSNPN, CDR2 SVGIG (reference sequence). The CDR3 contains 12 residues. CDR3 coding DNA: TGTGCCTGGAGTTCAGGTGCCTATGGCTACACCTTC. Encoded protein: CAWSSGAYGYTF.

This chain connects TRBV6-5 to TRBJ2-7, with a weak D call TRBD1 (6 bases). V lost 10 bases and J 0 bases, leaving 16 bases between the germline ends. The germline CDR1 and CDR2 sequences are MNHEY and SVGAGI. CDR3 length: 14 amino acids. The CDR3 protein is CATRTVVASYEQYF. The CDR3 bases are TGTGCCACGCGGACAGTTGTAGCCTCCTACGAGCAGTACTTC.

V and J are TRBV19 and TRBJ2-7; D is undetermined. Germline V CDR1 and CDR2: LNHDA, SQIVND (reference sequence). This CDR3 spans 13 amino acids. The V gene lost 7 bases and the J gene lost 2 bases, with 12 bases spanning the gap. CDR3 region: CASISRPPYEQYF. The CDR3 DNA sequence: TGTGCCAGTATCTCTAGACCGCCCTACGAGCAGTACTTC.

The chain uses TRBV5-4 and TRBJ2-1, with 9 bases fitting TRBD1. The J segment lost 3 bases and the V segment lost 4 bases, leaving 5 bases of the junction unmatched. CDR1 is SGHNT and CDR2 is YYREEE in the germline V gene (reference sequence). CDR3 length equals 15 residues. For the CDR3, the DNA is TGTGCCAGCAGCCAAGACAGGGGGAACTACAATGAGCAGTTCTTC. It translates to CASSQDRGNYNEQFF.

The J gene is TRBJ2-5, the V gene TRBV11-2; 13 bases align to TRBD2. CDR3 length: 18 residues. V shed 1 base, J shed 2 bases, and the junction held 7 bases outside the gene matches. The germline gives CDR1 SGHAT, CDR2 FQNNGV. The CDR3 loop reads CASSLGFGTSGTQETQYF. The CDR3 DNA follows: TGTGCCAGCAGCTTAGGGTTTGGGACTAGCGGGACGCAAGAGACCCAGTACTTC.

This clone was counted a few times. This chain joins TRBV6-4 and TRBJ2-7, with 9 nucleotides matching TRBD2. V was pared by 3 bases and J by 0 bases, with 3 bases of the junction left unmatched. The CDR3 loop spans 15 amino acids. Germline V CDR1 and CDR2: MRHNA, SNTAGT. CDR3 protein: CASSELAGSSYEQYF. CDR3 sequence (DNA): TGTGCCAGCAGTGAACTAGCGGGTAGCTCCTACGAGCAGTACTTC.

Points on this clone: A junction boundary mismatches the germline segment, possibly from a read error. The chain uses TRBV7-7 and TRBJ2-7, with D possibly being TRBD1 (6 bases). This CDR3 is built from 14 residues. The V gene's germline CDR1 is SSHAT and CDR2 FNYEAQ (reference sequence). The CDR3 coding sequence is TGTGCTAGCAGCTTAGCAGGGGTAGCCTACGAGCAGTACTTC. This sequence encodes CASSLAGVAYEQYF.

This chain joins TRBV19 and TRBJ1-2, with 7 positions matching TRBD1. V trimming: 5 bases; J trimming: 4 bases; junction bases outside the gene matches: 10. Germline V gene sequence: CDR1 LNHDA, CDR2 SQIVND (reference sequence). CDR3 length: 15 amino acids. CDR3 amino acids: CASSVRQGFGYGYTF. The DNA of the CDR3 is TGTGCCAGTAGTGTCAGACAGGGATTCGGCTATGGCTACACCTTC.

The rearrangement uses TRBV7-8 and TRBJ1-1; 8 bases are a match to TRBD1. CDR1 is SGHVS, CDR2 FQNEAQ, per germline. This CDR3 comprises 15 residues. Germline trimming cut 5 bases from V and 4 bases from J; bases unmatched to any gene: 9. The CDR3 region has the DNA TGTGCCAGCAGCCCGCGGACAGGGTGGGGCACTGAAGCTTTCTTT. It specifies CASSPRTGWGTEAFF.

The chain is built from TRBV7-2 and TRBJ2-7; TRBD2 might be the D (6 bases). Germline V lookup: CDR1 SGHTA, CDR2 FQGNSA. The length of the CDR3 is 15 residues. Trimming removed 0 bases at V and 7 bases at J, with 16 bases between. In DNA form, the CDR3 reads TGTGCCAGCAGCTTAGCGGGGGGACTTTCCGGGGAGCAGTACTTC. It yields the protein CASSLAGGLSGEQYF.

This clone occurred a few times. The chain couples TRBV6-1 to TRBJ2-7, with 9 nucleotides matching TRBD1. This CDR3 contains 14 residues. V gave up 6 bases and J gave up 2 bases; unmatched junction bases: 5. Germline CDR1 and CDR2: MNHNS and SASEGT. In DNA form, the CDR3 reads TGTGCCAGCAGCCTCCGGGACAGGGCCTACGAGCAGTACTTC. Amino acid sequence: CASSLRDRAYEQYF.

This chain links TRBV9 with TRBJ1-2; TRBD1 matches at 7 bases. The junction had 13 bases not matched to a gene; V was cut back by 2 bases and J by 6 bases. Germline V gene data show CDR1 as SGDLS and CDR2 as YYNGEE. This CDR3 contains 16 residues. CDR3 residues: CASSVGFRDRYNGYTF. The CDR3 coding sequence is TGTGCCAGCAGCGTGGGATTCCGGGACAGATATAATGGCTACACCTTC.